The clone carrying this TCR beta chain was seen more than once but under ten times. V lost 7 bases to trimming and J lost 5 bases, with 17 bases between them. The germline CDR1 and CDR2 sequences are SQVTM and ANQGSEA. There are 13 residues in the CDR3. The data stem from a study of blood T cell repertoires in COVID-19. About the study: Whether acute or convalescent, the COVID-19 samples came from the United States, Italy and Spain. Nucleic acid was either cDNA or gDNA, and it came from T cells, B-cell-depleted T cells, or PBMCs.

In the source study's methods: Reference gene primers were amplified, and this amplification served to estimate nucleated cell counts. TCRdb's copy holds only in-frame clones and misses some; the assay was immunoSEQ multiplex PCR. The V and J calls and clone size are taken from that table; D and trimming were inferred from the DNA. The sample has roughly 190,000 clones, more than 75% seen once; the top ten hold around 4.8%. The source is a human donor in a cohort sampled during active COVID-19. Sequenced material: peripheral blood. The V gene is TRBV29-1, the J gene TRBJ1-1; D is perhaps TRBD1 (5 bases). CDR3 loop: CSARDSGGTEAFF. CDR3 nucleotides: TGCAGCGCACGGGACTCGGGGGGGACTGAAGCTTTCTTT.